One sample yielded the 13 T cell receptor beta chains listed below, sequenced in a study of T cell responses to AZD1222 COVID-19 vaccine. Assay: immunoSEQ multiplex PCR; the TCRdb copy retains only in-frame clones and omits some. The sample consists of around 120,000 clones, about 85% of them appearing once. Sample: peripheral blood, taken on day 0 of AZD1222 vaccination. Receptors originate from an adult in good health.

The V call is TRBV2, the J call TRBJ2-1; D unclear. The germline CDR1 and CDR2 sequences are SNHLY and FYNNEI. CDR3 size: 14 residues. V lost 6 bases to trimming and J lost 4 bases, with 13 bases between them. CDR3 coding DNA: TGTGCCAGCAGGATGACTGGGCGGTACAATGAGCAGTTCTTC. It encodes CASRMTGRYNEQFF.

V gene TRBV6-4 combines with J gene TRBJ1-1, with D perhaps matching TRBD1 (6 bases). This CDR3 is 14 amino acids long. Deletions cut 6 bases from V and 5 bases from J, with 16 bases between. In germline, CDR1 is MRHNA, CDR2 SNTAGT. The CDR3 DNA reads TGTGCCAGCAGCCCCGGGGGCGGGAGGACTGAAGCTTTCTTT. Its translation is CASSPGGGRTEAFF.

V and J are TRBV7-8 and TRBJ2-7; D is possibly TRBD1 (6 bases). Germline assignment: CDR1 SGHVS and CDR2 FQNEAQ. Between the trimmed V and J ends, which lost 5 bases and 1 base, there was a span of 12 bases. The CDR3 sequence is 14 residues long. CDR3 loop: CASSKTDSSYEQYF. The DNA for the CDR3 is TGTGCCAGCAGCAAAACGGACAGTTCCTACGAGCAGTACTTC. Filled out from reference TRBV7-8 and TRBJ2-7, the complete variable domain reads GAGVSQSPRYKVAKRGQDVALRCDPISGHVSLFWYQQALGQGPEFLTYFQNEAQLDKSGLPSDRFFAERPEGSVSTLKIQRTQQEDSAVYLCASSKTDSSYEQYFGPGTRLTVT.

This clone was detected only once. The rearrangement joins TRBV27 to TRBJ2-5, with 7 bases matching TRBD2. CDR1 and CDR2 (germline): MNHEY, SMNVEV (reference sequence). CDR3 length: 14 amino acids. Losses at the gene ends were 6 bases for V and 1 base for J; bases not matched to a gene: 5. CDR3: CASSLTSFQETQYF. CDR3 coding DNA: TGTGCCAGCAGCTTGACTAGCTTCCAAGAGACCCAGTACTTC.

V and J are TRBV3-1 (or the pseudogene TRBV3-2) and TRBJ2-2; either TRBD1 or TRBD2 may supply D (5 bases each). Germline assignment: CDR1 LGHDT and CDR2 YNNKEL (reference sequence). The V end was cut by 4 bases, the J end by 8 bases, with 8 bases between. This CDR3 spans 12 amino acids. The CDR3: CASSPGRGELFF. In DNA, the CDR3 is TGTGCCAGCAGCCCGGGACGTGGGGAGCTGTTTTTT.

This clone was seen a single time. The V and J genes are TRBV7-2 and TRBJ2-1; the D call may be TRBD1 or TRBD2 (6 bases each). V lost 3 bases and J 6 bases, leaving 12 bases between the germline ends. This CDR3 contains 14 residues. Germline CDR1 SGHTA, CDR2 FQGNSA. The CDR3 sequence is CASSFWGAGNEQFF. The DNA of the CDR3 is TGTGCCAGCAGCTTTTGGGGGGCCGGCAATGAGCAGTTCTTC.

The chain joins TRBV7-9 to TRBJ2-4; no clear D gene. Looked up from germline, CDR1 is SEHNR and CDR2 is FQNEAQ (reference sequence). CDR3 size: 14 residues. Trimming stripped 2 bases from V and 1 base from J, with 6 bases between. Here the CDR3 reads CASSLTGAKNIQYF. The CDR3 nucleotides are TGTGCCAGCAGCTTAACCGGCGCCAAAAACATTCAGTACTTC.

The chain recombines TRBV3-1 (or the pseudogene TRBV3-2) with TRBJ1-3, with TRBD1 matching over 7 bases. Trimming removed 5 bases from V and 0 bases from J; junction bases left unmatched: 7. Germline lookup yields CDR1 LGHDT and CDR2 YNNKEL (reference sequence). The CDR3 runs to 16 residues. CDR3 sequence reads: CASSEGQRHSGNTIYF. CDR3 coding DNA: TGTGCCAGCAGCGAGGGACAGAGGCACTCTGGAAACACCATATATTTT.

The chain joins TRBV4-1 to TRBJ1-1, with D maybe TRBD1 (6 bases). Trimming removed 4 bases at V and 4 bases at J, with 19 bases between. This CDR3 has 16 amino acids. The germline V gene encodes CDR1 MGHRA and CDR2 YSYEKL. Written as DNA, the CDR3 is TGCGCCAGCAGCCCCCCCCCGGCAGGGGATCGCACTGAAGCTTTCTTT. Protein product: CASSPPPAGDRTEAFF.

The CDR3 protein is CASSAGTGTFYEQYF. In DNA form, the CDR3 reads TGTGCCAGCTCAGCAGGGACAGGAACTTTCTACGAGCAGTACTTC. This sequence joins TRBV18 and TRBJ2-7; 8 bases align to TRBD1. Trimming removed 5 bases from V and 3 bases from J; junction bases left unmatched: 9. This CDR3 is 15 amino acids long. The V gene's germline CDR1 is KGHSH and CDR2 LQKENI.

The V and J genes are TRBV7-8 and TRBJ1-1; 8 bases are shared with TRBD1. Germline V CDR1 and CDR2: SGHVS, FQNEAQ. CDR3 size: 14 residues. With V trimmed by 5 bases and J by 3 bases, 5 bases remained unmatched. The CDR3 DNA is TGTGCCAGCAGCCCAGGACAGGGAGACACTGAAGCTTTCTTT. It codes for CASSPGQGDTEAFF.

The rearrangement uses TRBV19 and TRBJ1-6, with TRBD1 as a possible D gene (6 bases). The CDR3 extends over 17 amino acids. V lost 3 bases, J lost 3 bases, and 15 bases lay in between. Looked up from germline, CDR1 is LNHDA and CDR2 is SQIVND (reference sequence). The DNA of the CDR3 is TGTGCCAGTAGTATCTTTGGGCAGGGGAGCTATAATTCACCCCTCCACTTT. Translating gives CASSIFGQGSYNSPLHF.

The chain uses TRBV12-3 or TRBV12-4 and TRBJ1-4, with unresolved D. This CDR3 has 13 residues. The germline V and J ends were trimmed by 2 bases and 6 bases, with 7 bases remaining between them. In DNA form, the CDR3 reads TGTGCCAGCAGTTTAAGTCACGATGAAAAACTGTTTTTT. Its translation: CASSLSHDEKLFF.